This TCR beta chain is from a study of B cell selection in AIRE deficiency. Sorted regulatory T cells were CD4-positive, CD25-high and CD127-low or negative. Germline assignment: CDR1 SGHRS and CDR2 YFSETQ. Trimming removed 4 bases from V and 0 bases from J; junction bases left unmatched: 6. This CDR3 has 16 amino acids. Clones were sequenced by immunoSEQ multiplex PCR, and TCRdb holds only the in-frame ones, with some missing. The table shows some 1,500 clones, with approximately 81% occurring only once. Sequenced input: CD4+CD25+ Tregs sorted from PBMCs. The chain links TRBV5-1 to TRBJ2-3; the match to TRBD1 covers 9 bases. The clonotype originates from a human donor in good health. The CDR3 region is CASSGQGRLSTDTQYF. In nucleotides, the CDR3 is TGCGCCAGCAGCGGACAGGGGCGCCTTAGCACAGATACGCAGTATTTT.